The rows below give T cell receptor beta chains drawn from one sample of a study of cytomegalovirus exposure and HLA in healthy donors. The table came from immunoSEQ multiplex PCR; TCRdb's copy has only in-frame clones and leaves some out. The sample records about 120,000 clones, roughly 15% being singletons. Sequencing was done on a sample of PBMCs. These TCRs come from a female donor in good health and CMV-seropositive. Both conserved end residues are part of each CDR3. Each record gives: D gene, J gene, clone size, V gene, CDR3 DNA, CDR3 protein. D genes are given only for firm matches. Expanded clones are given a class, and other clones once, few, many or no size at all.

NA	TRBJ2-1	NA	TRBV29-1	TGCAGCGTTGAAGTAGAAAGTTACAATGAGCAGTTCTTC	CSVEVESYNEQFF
NA	TRBJ1-4	NA	TRBV6-5	TGTGCCAGCAGTTACTCGACCCAGGGTGAAAAACTGTTTTTT	CASSYSTQGEKLFF
NA	TRBJ2-1	NA	TRBV27	TGTGCCAGCACCCCACTAGCTCCCTCGAATGAGCAGTTCTTC	CASTPLAPSNEQFF
TRBD1	TRBJ2-7	few	TRBV5-1	TGCGCCAGCAGCTTGGGTTCGGGACAGTCCTCCTACGAGCAGTACTTC	CASSLGSGQSSYEQYF
TRBD2	TRBJ2-1	NA	TRBV28	TGTGCCAGCAGTAAAGGACTAGCGGGCTCCTACAATGAGCAGTTCTTC	CASSKGLAGSYNEQFF
TRBD1	TRBJ2-3	few	TRBV18	TGTGCCAGCTCACCGCGGCTCGCAGGGGGCGAGGCAGATACGCAGTATTTT	CASSPRLAGGEADTQYF
TRBD1	TRBJ1-2	NA	TRBV19	TGTGCCAGTAGTATAGATTTCGGGACAGACTATGGCTACACCTTC	CASSIDFGTDYGYTF
NA	TRBJ2-7	few	TRBV13	TGTGCCAGCAGCTTAGGCCAGGCCACCTACGAGCAGTACTTC	CASSLGQATYEQYF
TRBD2	TRBJ2-5	NA	TRBV10-3	TGTGCCATCAGTGAGCCGGGGAGCGGGGGTTTGGAGACCCAGTACTTC	CAISEPGSGGLETQYF
NA	TRBJ2-5	few	TRBV4-2	TGTGCCAGCAGCCAGGCGCCGGGACTCGCTATGGAGACCCAGTACTTC	CASSQAPGLAMETQYF
TRBD2	TRBJ2-3	few	TRBV7-7	TGTGCTAGCAGCGCAGGACTAGCGGGAAGCACAGATACGCAGTATTTT	CASSAGLAGSTDTQYF
NA	TRBJ1-1	NA	TRBV7-9	TGTGCCAGCAGCTTAGGTTCCGGGGAGACTGAAGCTTTCTTT	CASSLGSGETEAFF
TRBD1	TRBJ1-6	few	TRBV27	TGTGCCAGCAGTGCCCGGACAGGGTGGTCCTCACCCCTCCACTTT	CASSARTGWSSPLHF
TRBD1	TRBJ1-2	NA	TRBV5-8	TGTGCCAGCAGCCCGACATCGACAGGGGAATTATATGGCTACACCTTC	CASSPTSTGELYGYTF
TRBD1	TRBJ1-3	NA	TRBV29-1	TGCAGCGCCGGGACAGGGAGAAACACCATATATTTT	CSAGTGRNTIYF
TRBD1	TRBJ2-5	few	TRBV4-1	TGCGCCAGCAGCAATACTCCGGGACAGGGGGTTGAGACCCAGTACTTC	CASSNTPGQGVETQYF
NA	TRBJ2-3	NA	TRBV27	TGTGCCACTCTGTTTGTAGATACGCAGTATTTT	CATLFVDTQYF
TRBD1	TRBJ2-2	few	TRBV7-9	TGTGCCAGCAGCCGTAAGACACTGGGACAGGCCAACACCGGGGAGCTGTTTTTT	CASSRKTLGQANTGELFF
NA	TRBJ1-2	once	TRBV6-6	TGTGCCAGCAGTTACTCGAGTCAGGGGAGTGGCTACACCTTC	CASSYSSQGSGYTF
NA	TRBJ2-5	NA	TRBV5-5	TGTGCCAGCAGCGCCGCCATTCTGTCTAGCGTGGCAGAGACCCAGTACTTC	CASSAAILSSVAETQYF
TRBD1	TRBJ1-4	few	TRBV30	TGTGCCTGGACCCCTTTTGCAGGGGGTAGGGAAAAACTGTTTTTT	CAWTPFAGGREKLFF
NA	TRBJ2-7	few	TRBV4-1	TGCGCCAGCAGCCAAAACTCGTTAGAACAGTACTTC	CASSQNSLEQYF
TRBD1	TRBJ1-2	few	TRBV11-1	TGTGCCAGCAGCTTATTGGGACAGCCTTATGGCTACACCTTC	CASSLLGQPYGYTF
TRBD2	TRBJ2-5	NA	TRBV5-8	TGTGCCAGCAGCCTCGGACTAGCGGACTACCAAGAGACCCAGTACTTC	CASSLGLADYQETQYF
NA	TRBJ2-2	few	TRBV30	TGTGCCTGGATGCAGGATTGGACCGGGGAGCTGTTTTTT	CAWMQDWTGELFF
NA	TRBJ2-1	NA	TRBV10-3	TGTGCCATCAGGGACTACCCCTCCTACAATGAGCAGTTCTTC	CAIRDYPSYNEQFF
TRBD1	TRBJ2-3	NA	TRBV7-9	TGTGCCAGCTTGGGACAGCTGAGCACAGATACGCAGTATTTT	CASLGQLSTDTQYF
TRBD2	TRBJ2-7	NA	TRBV7-7	TGTGCTAGCAGCCCTCTAGCGGGGACAGACTACGAGCAGTACTTC	CASSPLAGTDYEQYF
NA	TRBJ1-2	NA	TRBV5-1	TGCGCCAGCAGCTTGGCCCCAGGGCCCAACTATGGCTACACCTTC	CASSLAPGPNYGYTF
TRBD1	TRBJ2-7	few	TRBV29-1	TGCAGCGTTAGGAGACAGGGGGCTACCTACGAGCAGTACTTC	CSVRRQGATYEQYF
NA	TRBJ1-5	NA	TRBV12-2	TGTGCAAGTCGCTCACGACAGGGGGCTTTTTTTCAGCCCCAGCATTTT	CASRSRQGAFFQPQHF
TRBD1	TRBJ2-7	once	TRBV28	TGTGCCAGCAGGGGACAGTGGTCCTACGAGCAGTACTTC	CASRGQWSYEQYF
NA	TRBJ1-3	few	TRBV11-2	TGTGCCAGCAGCCCTCTTTCTCAGGGGACTGGAAACACCATATATTTT	CASSPLSQGTGNTIYF
NA	TRBJ2-3	NA	TRBV30	TGTGCCTGGAGTCCTATAGATACGCAGTATTTT	CAWSPIDTQYF
TRBD2	TRBJ2-3	NA	TRBV13	TGTGCCAGCAGCTTGTTGGCGGGAGGGCAAGATACGCAGTATTTT	CASSLLAGGQDTQYF
NA	TRBJ1-2	few	TRBV28	TGTGCCAGCAGGGTCTTGAGGTTCTCCGGGGAAGGCTACACCTTC	CASRVLRFSGEGYTF
TRBD1	TRBJ1-2	NA	TRBV19	TGTGCCAGTAGTATAGCAGGGACAGGGGACTATGGCTACACCTTC	CASSIAGTGDYGYTF
NA	TRBJ1-2	few	TRBV28	TGTGCCAGCAGAGATACTCGGGGCTACACCTTC	CASRDTRGYTF
NA	TRBJ2-7	few	TRBV7-9	TGTGCCAGCAGCTTAGGGCAGATCTACGAGCAGTACTTC	CASSLGQIYEQYF
TRBD2	TRBJ2-3	NA	TRBV10-3	TGTGCCATCAGTGAGCCCTCCGGTAGCGGGGGGGGACACCTGACAGATACGCAGTATTTT	CAISEPSGSGGGHLTDTQYF
TRBD2	TRBJ2-5	few	TRBV7-9	TGTGCCAGCAGCTCAATTCGGGCGGGAGGGCCGTTTGAGACCCAGTACTTC	CASSSIRAGGPFETQYF
TRBD2	TRBJ2-5	NA	TRBV7-2	TGTGCCAGCAGCTTAAGGAGCGGGAGAAGCGAGACCCAGTACTTC	CASSLRSGRSETQYF
TRBD1	TRBJ2-7	few	TRBV7-6	TGTGCCAGCAGCTTAGCCGGGACAGGGACACCAGAGCAGTACTTC	CASSLAGTGTPEQYF
TRBD1	TRBJ2-5	NA	TRBV5-1	TGCGCCAGCAGCTTCGGACAGGGGAAAGAGACCCAGTACTTC	CASSFGQGKETQYF
NA	TRBJ2-3	few	TRBV15	TGTGCCACCAGCAGAGCGGGGATCACAGATACGCAGTATTTT	CATSRAGITDTQYF
NA	TRBJ1-2	NA	TRBV19	TGTGCCAGTAGTATAGATCGGAGGGGATATGGCTATGGCTACACCTTC	CASSIDRRGYGYGYTF
TRBD1	TRBJ1-5	few	TRBV4-2	TGTGCCAGCAGCCGGGGACAGGTCAATCAGCCCCAGCATTTT	CASSRGQVNQPQHF
NA	TRBJ2-7	NA	TRBV2	TGTGCCAGCGGCCGGGACTCTTTCTACGAGCAGTACTTC	CASGRDSFYEQYF
TRBD1	TRBJ1-6	many	TRBV9	TGTGCCAGCAGCGTAGGGACAGGCTATAATTCACCCCTCCACTTT	CASSVGTGYNSPLHF
NA	TRBJ1-5	NA	TRBV19	TGTGCCAGTAGTCTCAGGGGACAGCCCCAGCATTTT	CASSLRGQPQHF